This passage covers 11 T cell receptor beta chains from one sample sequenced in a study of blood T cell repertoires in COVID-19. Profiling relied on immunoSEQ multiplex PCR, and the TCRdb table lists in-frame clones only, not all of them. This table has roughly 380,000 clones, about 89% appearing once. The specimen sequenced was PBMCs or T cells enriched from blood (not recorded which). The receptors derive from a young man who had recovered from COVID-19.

CDR3 in amino acids: CASSHGTGLLANYGYTF. Here the CDR3 DNA reads TGTGCCAGCAGCCACGGAACCGGACTGTTAGCTAACTATGGCTACACCTTC. The V call is TRBV7-2, the J call TRBJ1-2, with D uncertain. CDR1 and CDR2 from the germline V gene are SGHTA and FQGNSA. The CDR3 is 17 amino acids. V shed 5 bases and J shed 0 bases, with 19 bases lying between them.

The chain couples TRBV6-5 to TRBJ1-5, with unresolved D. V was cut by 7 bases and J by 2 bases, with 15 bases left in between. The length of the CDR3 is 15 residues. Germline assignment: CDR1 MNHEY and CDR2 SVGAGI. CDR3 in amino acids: CASNPTIEGNQPQHF. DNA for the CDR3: TGTGCCAGCAACCCCACCATAGAGGGCAATCAGCCCCAGCATTTT.

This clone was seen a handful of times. The CDR3 protein is CASSWDRHFTF. The CDR3 DNA sequence: TGTGCCAGCAGTTGGGACAGGCATTTCACCTTC. This rearrangement joins TRBV12-3 or TRBV12-4 to TRBJ1-2, with 8 nucleotides matching TRBD1. J gave up 13 bases and V 4 bases, and 5 bases lay outside the gene matches. CDR3 size: 11 residues.

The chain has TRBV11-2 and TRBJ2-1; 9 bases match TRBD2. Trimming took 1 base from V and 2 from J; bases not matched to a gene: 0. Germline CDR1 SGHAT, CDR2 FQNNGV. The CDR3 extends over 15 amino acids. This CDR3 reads CASSLGGGAYNEQFF. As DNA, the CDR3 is TGTGCCAGCAGCTTAGGCGGGGGGGCCTACAATGAGCAGTTCTTC.

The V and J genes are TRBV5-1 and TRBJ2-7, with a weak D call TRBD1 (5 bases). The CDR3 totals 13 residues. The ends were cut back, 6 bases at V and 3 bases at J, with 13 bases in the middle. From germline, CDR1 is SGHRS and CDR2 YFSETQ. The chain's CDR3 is CASTPTDNYEQYF. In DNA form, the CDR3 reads TGCGCCAGCACCCCGACGGACAACTACGAGCAGTACTTC.

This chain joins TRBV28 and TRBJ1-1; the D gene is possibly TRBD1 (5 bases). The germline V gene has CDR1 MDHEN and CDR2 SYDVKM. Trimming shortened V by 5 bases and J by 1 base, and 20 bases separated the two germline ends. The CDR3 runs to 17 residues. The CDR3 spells CASSRNRQLTGNTEAFF. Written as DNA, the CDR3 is TGTGCCAGCAGTCGAAACAGGCAACTAACGGGGAACACTGAAGCTTTCTTT.

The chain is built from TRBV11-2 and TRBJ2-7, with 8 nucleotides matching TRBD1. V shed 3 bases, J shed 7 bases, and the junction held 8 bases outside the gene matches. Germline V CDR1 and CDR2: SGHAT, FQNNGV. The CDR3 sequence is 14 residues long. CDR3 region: CASSFWQGAGEQYF. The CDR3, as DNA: TGTGCCAGCAGCTTCTGGCAGGGGGCGGGAGAGCAGTACTTC.

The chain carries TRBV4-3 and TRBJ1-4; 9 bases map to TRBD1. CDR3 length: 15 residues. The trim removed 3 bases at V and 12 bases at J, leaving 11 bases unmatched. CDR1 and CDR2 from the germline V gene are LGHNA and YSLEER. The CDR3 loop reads CASSHQDRGRLELFF. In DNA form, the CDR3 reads TGCGCCAGCAGCCATCAGGACAGGGGACGTTTGGAACTGTTTTTT.

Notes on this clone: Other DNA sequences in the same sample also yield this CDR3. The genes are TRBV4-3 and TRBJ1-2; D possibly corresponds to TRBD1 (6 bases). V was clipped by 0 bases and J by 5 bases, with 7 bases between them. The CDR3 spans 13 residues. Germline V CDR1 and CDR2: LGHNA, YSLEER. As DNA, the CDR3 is TGCGCCAGCAGCCAAGACAGGGGTTATGGCTACACCTTC. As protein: CASSQDRGYGYTF.

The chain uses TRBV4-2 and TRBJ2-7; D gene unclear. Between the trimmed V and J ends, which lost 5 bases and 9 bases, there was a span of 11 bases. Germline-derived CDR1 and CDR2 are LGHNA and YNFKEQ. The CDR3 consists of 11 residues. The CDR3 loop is CASSGNRGQYF. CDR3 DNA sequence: TGTGCCAGCAGCGGAAATCGAGGGCAGTACTTC.

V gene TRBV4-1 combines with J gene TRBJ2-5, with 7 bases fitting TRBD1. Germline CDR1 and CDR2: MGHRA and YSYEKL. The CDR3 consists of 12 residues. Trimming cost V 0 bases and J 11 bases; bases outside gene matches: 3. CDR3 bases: TGCGCCAGCAGCCAAGAGTCGGGACAGCAGTACTTC. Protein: CASSQESGQQYF.